This TCR beta chain was obtained from a study of T-cell memory formation after mild COVID-19 (dated by TCRdb to the early 2020s). For the wider study: TCR sequence clusters from the two donors were found to be largely donor specific. Two young, previously healthy adult volunteers, one female and one male, were included in the cohort. In a couple of donors, T-cell clones that expanded and contracted after mild COVID-19 were followed by sequencing TCRalpha and TCRbeta repertoires longitudinally. Findings and caveats that apply to the study as a whole: The study included only a couple of mild cases, and larger cohorts that include severe cases with pre-infection samples were judged to be necessary. Contracting CD4+ clones appeared mostly in the CM and EM memory subsets, whereas CD8+ clones were enriched in EMRA. Whether the second-wave clones peaking on day 37 were SARS-CoV-2 specific was not confirmed. Some responding clones were found in pre-infection memory, which suggests that pre-existing cross-reactive memory T cells took part in the SARS-CoV-2 response. Clones contracting from day 15 to 85 had balanced CD4/CD8 phenotypes, while a second wave expanding from day 15 to 37 was biased towards CD4+.

TCRdb names Illumina NovaSeq 6000 as the instrument used. TCRalpha and TCRbeta cDNA libraries were built by 5'RACE with constant-segment primers, adding sample barcodes and unique molecular identifiers. Trizol reagent was used to extract RNA from every sample. Library amplification was performed in two PCR steps, and a second sample barcode and Illumina TruSeq adapters were introduced in the second step. Sequencing of libraries was performed on an Illumina NovaSeq with 2 x 150 bp paired-end reads. On the authors' methods: The reads were demultiplexed and collapsed into UMI-guided consensus sequences using migec v1.2.7. Using mixcr v2.1.11, UMI consensuses were aligned to TRA and TRB V and J templates and then assembled into clonotypes. A clonotype was counted as expanded or contracted only if both edgeR and NoisET called the change significant, with noise models trained on biological replicates. edgeR calls used a false discovery rate-adjusted p below 0.01 and a log2 fold-change threshold of 1. As an exploratory analysis of dynamics, max-normalized trajectories of the 1000 most abundant clonotypes were examined by PCA with hierarchical clustering. Separately sequenced CD4+ and CD8+ repertoires were used to assign the CD4 or CD8 phenotype of responding clones. The public reads were run again by TCRdb, first through fastp at Q25 and then through MiXCR, and only productive beta chains were kept. Entries are consolidated by CDR3 protein sequence, retaining the most common genes and DNA. The V and J calls and clone size come from TCRdb's table, not from the authors' own analysis. This sample gives 200,000 to 250,000 distinct CDR3 sequences in total; approximately 15% of them show up just once. 2.1% of the sample is taken by the ten largest.

This clonotype was seen many times. Its antigen is currently not known. No clone much larger than this one lies a single base away; base qualities are absent. Ficoll-Paque density gradient centrifugation was used to isolate PBMCs. From cysteine to phenylalanine, the CDR3 is 22 amino acids long. Only the CDR3 part of the read is kept: 66 bases, read in frame from the first base. Trimmed from V: 3 bases; trimmed from J: 0 bases; junction bases lacking a gene match: 23. Based on the germline V gene (reference sequence), the CDR1 and CDR2 sequences are DFQATT and SNEGSKA. The receptor's source is an adult woman who had mild COVID-19 (a few samples of this study predate the infection). The sample titles of this study are shuffled in the database, so cell type and time point are left out; the donor was told from shared clones. The material sequenced was PBMCs or a T cell subset sorted from them (not recorded which). The V and J segments used are TRBV20-1 and TRBJ2-4; 10 central nucleotides agree with TRBD2. The base sequence is TGCAGTGCTAGTGTATATACTAGCGGGAAGCGAAACAAAACCCTAGCCAAAAACATTCAGTACTTC. This yields the protein CSASVYTSGKRNKTLAKNIQYF.